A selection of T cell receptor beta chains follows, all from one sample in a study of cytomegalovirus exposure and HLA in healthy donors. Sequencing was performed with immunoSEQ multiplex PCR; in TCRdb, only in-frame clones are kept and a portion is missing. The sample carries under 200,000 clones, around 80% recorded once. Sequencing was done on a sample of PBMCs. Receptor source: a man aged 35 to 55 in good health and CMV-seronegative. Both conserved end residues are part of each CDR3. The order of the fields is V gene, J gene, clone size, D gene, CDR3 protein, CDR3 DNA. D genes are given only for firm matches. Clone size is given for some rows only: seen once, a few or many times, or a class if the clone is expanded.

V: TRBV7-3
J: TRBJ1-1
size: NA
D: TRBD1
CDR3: CASSEGQLNTEAFF
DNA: TGTGCCAGCAGCGAGGGACAGCTGAACACTGAAGCTTTCTTT

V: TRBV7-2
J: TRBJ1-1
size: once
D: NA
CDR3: CASSLQTALEAFF
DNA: TGTGCCAGCAGCTTGCAGACTGCCCTTGAAGCTTTCTTT

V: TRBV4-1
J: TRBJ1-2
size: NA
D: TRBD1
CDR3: CASSQEDRGLIYGYTF
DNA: TGCGCCAGCAGCCAAGAAGACAGGGGGCTAATCTATGGCTACACCTTC

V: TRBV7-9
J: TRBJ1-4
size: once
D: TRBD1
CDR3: CSSSLRTGATNEKLFF
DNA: TGTTCCAGCAGCTTACGGACAGGGGCAACTAATGAAAAACTGTTTTTT

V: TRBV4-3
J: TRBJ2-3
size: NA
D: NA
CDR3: CASSQAFPFTDTQYF
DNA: TGCGCCAGCAGCCAAGCGTTTCCCTTCACAGATACGCAGTATTTT

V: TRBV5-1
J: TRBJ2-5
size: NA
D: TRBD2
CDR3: CASSSGAGVGEGETQYF
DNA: TGCGCCAGCAGCAGCGGCGCGGGAGTTGGGGAGGGAGAGACCCAGTACTTC

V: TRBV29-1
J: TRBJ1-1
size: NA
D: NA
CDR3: CSVEAELATEAFF
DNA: TGCAGCGTTGAGGCGGAACTAGCCACTGAAGCTTTCTTT

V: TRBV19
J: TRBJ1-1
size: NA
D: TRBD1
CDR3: CASSPWTGGQTEAFF
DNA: TGTGCCAGTAGTCCTTGGACAGGGGGCCAAACTGAAGCTTTCTTT

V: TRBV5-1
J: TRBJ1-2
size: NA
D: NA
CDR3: CASSPNPVTGPRGYTF
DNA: TGCGCCAGCAGCCCCAACCCCGTTACAGGACCAAGAGGCTACACCTTC

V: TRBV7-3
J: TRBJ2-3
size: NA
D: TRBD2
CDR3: CASSLSSSGSSDTQYF
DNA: TGTGCCAGCAGCTTAAGTTCTAGCGGGAGCTCAGATACGCAGTATTTT

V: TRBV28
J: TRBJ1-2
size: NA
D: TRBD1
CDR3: CASSPQDRGVYGYTF
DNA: TGTGCCAGCAGCCCCCAAGACAGGGGAGTCTATGGCTACACCTTC

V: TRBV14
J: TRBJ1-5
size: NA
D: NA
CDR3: CASSHRVNQPQHF
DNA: TGTGCCAGCAGCCATAGAGTGAATCAGCCCCAGCATTTT

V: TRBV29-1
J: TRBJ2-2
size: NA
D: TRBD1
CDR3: CSAMGATGGNWGELFF
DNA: TGCAGCGCAATGGGGGCGACAGGGGGCAACTGGGGGGAGCTGTTTTTT

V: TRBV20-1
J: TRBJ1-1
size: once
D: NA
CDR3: CSAPRRTEAFF
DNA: TGCAGTGCCCCCCGTCGGACTGAAGCTTTCTTT

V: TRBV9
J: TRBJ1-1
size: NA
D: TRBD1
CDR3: CASSVQGDTEAFF
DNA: TGTGCCAGCAGCGTACAGGGGGACACTGAAGCTTTCTTT

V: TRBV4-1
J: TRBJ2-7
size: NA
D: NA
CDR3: CASSQDPGPSYEQYF
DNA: TGCGCCAGCAGCCAAGATCCAGGGCCCTCCTACGAGCAGTACTTC

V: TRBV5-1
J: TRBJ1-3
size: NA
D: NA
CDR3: CASSFGGSTGNTIYF
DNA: TGCGCCAGCAGCTTTGGGGGGAGCACCGGAAACACCATATATTTT

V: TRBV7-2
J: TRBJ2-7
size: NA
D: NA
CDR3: CASSLNRDDYEQYF
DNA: TGTGCCAGCAGCTTAAACCGGGATGATTACGAGCAGTACTTC

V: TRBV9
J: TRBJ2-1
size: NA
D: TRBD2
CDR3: CASSVAQSGGASYNEQFF
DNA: TGTGCCAGCAGCGTAGCTCAGAGCGGGGGGGCCTCCTACAATGAGCAGTTCTTC

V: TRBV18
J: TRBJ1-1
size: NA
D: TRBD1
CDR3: CASSPRPGQGYDSEAFF
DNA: TGTGCCAGCTCACCCCGACCGGGACAGGGCTATGATAGTGAAGCTTTCTTT

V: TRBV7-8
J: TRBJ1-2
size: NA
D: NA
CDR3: CASSLGQGYGYTF
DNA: TGTGCCAGCAGCTTAGGGCAGGGCTATGGCTACACCTTC

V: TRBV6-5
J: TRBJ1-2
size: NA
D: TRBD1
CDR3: CASSFERDSYGYTF
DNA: TGTGCCAGCAGTTTTGAGAGGGACAGCTATGGCTACACCTTC

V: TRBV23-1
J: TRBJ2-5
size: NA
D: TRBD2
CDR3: CASSQRGGFQTGRAQYF
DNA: TGCGCCAGCAGTCAGCGGGGGGGGTTTCAGACAGGCCGGGCCCAGTACTTC

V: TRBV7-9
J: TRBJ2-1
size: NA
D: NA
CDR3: CASSLYRSSYNEQFF
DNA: TGTGCCAGCAGCTTATATAGGAGCTCCTACAATGAGCAGTTCTTC

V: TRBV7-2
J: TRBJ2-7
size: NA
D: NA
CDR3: CASSFPPSHEQYF
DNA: TGTGCCAGCAGCTTCCCCCCCTCCCACGAGCAGTACTTC

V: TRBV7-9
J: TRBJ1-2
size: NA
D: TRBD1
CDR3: CASSAGGSDGYTF
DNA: TGTGCCAGCAGTGCAGGGGGGTCTGATGGCTACACCTTC

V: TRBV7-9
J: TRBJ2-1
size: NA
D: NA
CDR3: CASSRIEVVPHEQFF
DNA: TGTGCCAGCAGCCGGATTGAGGTTGTCCCCCATGAGCAGTTCTTC

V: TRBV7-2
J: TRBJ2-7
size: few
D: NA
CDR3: CASSSAYEQYF
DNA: TGTGCCAGCAGCTCCGCCTACGAGCAGTACTTC

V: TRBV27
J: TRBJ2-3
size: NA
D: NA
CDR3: CASSPQDTDTQYF
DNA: TGTGCCAGCAGTCCACAAGACACAGATACGCAGTATTTT

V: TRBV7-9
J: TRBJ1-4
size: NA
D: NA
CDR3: CASSLEHSGATNEKLFF
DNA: TGTGCCAGCAGCTTAGAGCACAGCGGGGCAACTAATGAAAAACTGTTTTTT

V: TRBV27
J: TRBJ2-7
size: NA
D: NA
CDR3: CASSSDNYEQYF
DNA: TGTGCCAGCAGTTCCGACAACTACGAGCAGTACTTC

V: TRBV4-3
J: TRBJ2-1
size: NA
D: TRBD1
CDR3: CASSPRTGGNYNEQFF
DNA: TGCGCCAGCAGCCCGCGGACAGGGGGGAACTACAATGAGCAGTTCTTC

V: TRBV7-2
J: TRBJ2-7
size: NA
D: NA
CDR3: CASSPRPGYEQYF
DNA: TGTGCCAGCAGCCCGCGACCGGGCTACGAGCAGTACTTC

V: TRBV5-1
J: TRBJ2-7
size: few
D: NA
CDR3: CASSPSGTGSYEQYF
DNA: TGCGCCAGCAGCCCCTCCGGGACTGGATCCTACGAGCAGTACTTC

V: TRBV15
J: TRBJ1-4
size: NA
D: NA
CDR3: CATSTTSTNEKLFF
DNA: TGTGCCACCAGCACGACATCAACTAATGAAAAACTGTTTTTT

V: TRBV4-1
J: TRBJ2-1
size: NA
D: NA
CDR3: CASSQGGAYNEQFF
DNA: TGCGCCAGCAGCCAGGGCGGGGCTTACAATGAGCAGTTCTTC

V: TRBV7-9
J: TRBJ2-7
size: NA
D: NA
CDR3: CASSGQGEQYF
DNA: TGTGCCAGCAGCGGTCAGGGCGAGCAGTACTTC

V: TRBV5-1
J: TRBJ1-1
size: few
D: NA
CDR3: CASSPTGDSTEAFF
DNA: TGCGCCAGCAGCCCCACCGGGGATAGCACTGAAGCTTTCTTT

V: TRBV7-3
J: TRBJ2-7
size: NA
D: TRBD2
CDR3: CASSPWTSGSAYEQYF
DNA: TGTGCCAGCAGCCCGTGGACTAGCGGGAGCGCCTACGAGCAGTACTTC

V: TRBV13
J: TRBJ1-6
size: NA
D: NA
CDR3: CASSAKGSGGNSPLHF
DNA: TGTGCCAGCAGCGCAAAGGGATCGGGGGGTAATTCACCCCTCCACTTT

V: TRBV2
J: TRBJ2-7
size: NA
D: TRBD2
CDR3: CASSVSRGGGEQYF
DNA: TGTGCCAGCAGTGTCTCGCGGGGGGGCGGCGAGCAGTACTTC

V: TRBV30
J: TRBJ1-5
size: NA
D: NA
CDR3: CAWSPPGEPNQPQHF
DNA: TGTGCCTGGAGTCCCCCAGGGGAACCCAATCAGCCCCAGCATTTT